Listed here is a single T cell receptor beta chain. Its antigen is not yet known. The record has no base qualities; no much larger clone is one base away. Library method: 5' RACE. Sequencing relied on an Illumina HiSeq 2500. A second roughly 6 to 12 cycle PCR used a sample-barcoded 5' primer and a J-beta primer mix. A template-switch 5' adaptor carrying 12 random nucleotides introduced a unique molecular identifier onto each TCR beta cDNA molecule. Each sample yielded at least 2.5 million CDR3-containing paired-end reads. The Mint cDNA synthesis kit, primed by a TRBC-specific oligonucleotide, was used to synthesize first-strand cDNA from all RNA. Following uracil-DNA glycosylase treatment, all cDNA underwent a first 18-cycle PCR with the universal primers M1SS and BC2_uni_R. The study's processing was this. Each sample was normalized by randomly selecting 1 million high-quality reads, each carrying a distinct molecular identifier. Reads with shared molecular identifiers were discarded instead of being binned into consensus sequences. MiTCR, with a Q25 quality threshold and the strictest error-elimination algorithm, was used for CDR3 identification, clonotype clustering and error correction. A nonparametric unseen species model with Euler transformation was used to estimate a lower bound on total TCR beta diversity. TCRdb passed the public sequencing reads through fastp at Q25 and MiXCR, retaining productive beta sequences. Each record represents a unique CDR3 protein, reported with the most common genes and DNA among its rows. For this entry, the V and J calls and clone size follow TCRdb and not the study's own pipeline. Counted in this sample were hundreds of thousands of distinct CDR3 sequences; nearly 60% of them appeared once. Together, the top ten hold 20% to 25% of the sample.

Systemically healthy Caucasian individuals from Russia, around 38 in total and aged roughly 6 to 90 years, were included as donors. Roughly 9 milliliters of peripheral blood were drawn from each donor into EDTA-treated Vacutainer tubes. Ficoll-Paque density-gradient centrifugation was used to isolate PBMCs, with at least 6.5 million per sample. Total RNA, at least 5.5 micrograms per sample, was extracted from PBMCs with Trizol reagent. Naive CD45RAhigh/CD27high T cell percentages were measured by flow cytometry on a PBMC aliquot from every donor. From the germline V gene, CDR1 is ENHRY and CDR2 is SYGVKD. V loses 8 bases at its end and J loses 2 bases; junction bases beyond the gene matches: 2. The CDR3 measures 12 amino acids from cysteine to phenylalanine. The retained sequence is limited to the CDR3, 36 bases, with the frame set at the first base. These data come from a study of blood T cells in healthy people across ages (dated by TCRdb to the mid-2010s). Study-level background: In model experiments, template switching captured roughly one uniquely barcoded TCR beta cDNA molecule for every two T cells. The study measured age-related changes in TCR beta repertoire diversity using deep sequencing normalized with unique cDNA molecular identifiers. Four age groups were formed from the donors: young (average about 15 years), middle-aged (approximately 39), aged (roughly 58) and long-lived (about 75). To avoid experimental bias, donors of different ages were randomly spread across the sequencing lanes. Using the same blood draw, the study looked at two additional independent replicas of 1 million unique cDNA reads for two donors, one aged 18 to 30 and the other aged 80 or older.

Study-level results and caveats: As age increased, observed TCR beta diversity per million T cells dropped in a roughly linear way, and a significant reduction was already evident by age 40. The CMV infection status of donors was not known, potentially confounding age-related changes in expanded clonotypes. The long-lived group showed more naive CD4+ T cells, fewer expanded clones and increased TCR diversity than the aged group, suggesting age selection. Estimates of total diversity from one million sequenced T cells were regarded as lower bounds and underestimates. Because profiling used bulk unsorted PBMCs, naive and antigen-experienced compartments could not be compared conclusively. Observed TCR beta diversity correlated strongly with the percentage of naive T cells measured by flow cytometry.

The chain was built from TRBV10-3 and TRBJ2-7, with 8 bases aligning to TRBD1. The sequenced material came from blood. The TCR sequence derives from a man aged 25 to 40 in good health. This receptor carries the CDR3 CAIGDRTYEQYF. The nucleotide sequence is given as TGTGCCATCGGGGACAGGACCTACGAGCAGTACTTC.